This T cell receptor beta chain appears in the sequencing data of a study of T cells in tuberculosis. Time point reported: new active TB diagnosis, blood taken before or within 7 days of starting treatment. Patients were newly diagnosed, HIV-seronegative, and aged 18 or older. Unsorted cryopreserved PBMC were sequenced, averaging roughly 100,000 T cells per clinical donor. The CDR3 is 14 residues long. CDR1 is SGDLS, CDR2 YYNGEE, per germline. Unmatched junction bases numbered 4, after V lost 4 bases and J lost 0 bases. The repertoire was sequenced with immunoSEQ multiplex PCR; TCRdb's copy has only in-frame clones and lacks some. The sample includes over 25,000 clones, about 92% seen only once; the top ten take around 7%.

This clonotype originated in an adult with tuberculosis. Here the sequenced sample was PBMCs, taken at tuberculosis diagnosis. The chain couples TRBV9 to TRBJ2-7; TRBD2 matches at 7 bases. CDR3 amino acids: CASSTRLASYEQYF. The CDR3 nucleotides are TGTGCCAGCAGCACAAGACTAGCCTCCTACGAGCAGTACTTC.